The rows below give T cell receptor beta chains drawn from one sample of a study of T-cell reconstitution after alpha-beta-depleted transplantation in children. TCRdb processed the PCR reads anew with MiXCR; each CDR3 protein has one entry. The table includes a few hundred thousand distinct CDR3 sequences, 10% to 15% detected once. The source was PBMCs, mostly from graft donor cells, collected 360 days after TCRalphabeta/CD19-depleted stem cell transplant. Source of these receptors: a male patient younger than 18 who had a stem cell transplant for acute myeloid leukemia, so the T cells may come from the graft donor. Each CDR3 is given without its conserved first and last residue. D genes are given only for firm matches.

>TRBV6-2/TRBV6-3|.|TRBJ2-7
ASSGLGREQY
>TRBV7-7|TRBD2|TRBJ2-1
ASSRRLAGEANEQF
>TRBV5-1|.|TRBJ2-7
ASSLPRVDLGRQASPTAYEQY
>TRBV4-2|.|TRBJ2-5
ASSLRPSVQREKETQY
>TRBV20-1|TRBD1|TRBJ2-3
SAIKDRGRADTQY
>TRBV11-2|TRBD2|TRBJ2-1
ASSPRGLAVMSSYNEQF
>TRBV7-2|TRBD1|TRBJ1-3
ASRTPGTGSNTIY
>TRBV28|TRBD1|TRBJ2-7
ASSSGDRVSYEQY
>TRBV12-3/TRBV12-4|.|TRBJ2-7
ASRRGPHYEQY
>TRBV10-3|TRBD2|TRBJ2-7
AIQSGGSHYEQY
>TRBV20-1|.|TRBJ1-6
SVPRGQYNSPLH
>TRBV4-2|.|TRBJ2-2
ASRKEGATGELF
>TRBV4-3|.|TRBJ2-7
ASSQSGVEQY
>TRBV5-1|.|TRBJ2-5
ASSLTLQETQY
>TRBV29-1|TRBD2|TRBJ2-7
SVEGRPSGNYEQY
>TRBV5-1|.|TRBJ2-7
ASSLVSGIPEQY
>TRBV7-8|.|TRBJ2-5
ASSLAIPPETQY
>TRBV30|TRBD2|TRBJ2-2
AWSVLAGVGELF
>TRBV7-3|.|TRBJ2-6
ASSFLELPGANVLT
>TRBV28|TRBD2|TRBJ2-3
ASSALAVQGTQY
>TRBV20-1|TRBD2|TRBJ2-1
SASTSGSNNEQF
>TRBV4-3|.|TRBJ1-3
ASSQRADGNTIY
>TRBV20-1|.|TRBJ2-5
SAGGDSWTVETQY
>TRBV28|.|TRBJ1-3
ASSLSGSRNTIY
>TRBV4-2|TRBD1|TRBJ2-3
ASSQSGTGSYAQY
>TRBV28|.|TRBJ2-2
ASTLGRALNTGELF
>TRBV7-3|.|TRBJ1-3
ASSLTADSGNTIY
>TRBV27|.|TRBJ2-2
ASSSTRITGELF
>TRBV20-1|TRBD2|TRBJ2-3
SAPYGGDTQY
>TRBV20-1|TRBD2|TRBJ2-2
SGQRDNTGELF
>TRBV4-3|TRBD2|TRBJ2-3
ASSQEQRTSPDTQY
>TRBV5-1|TRBD2|TRBJ2-1
ASSFQAGSYNEQF
>TRBV7-9|TRBD2|TRBJ2-1
ASSSTSGTHNEQF
>TRBV12-3/TRBV12-4|TRBD2|TRBJ2-7
ASSFRSASGSYEQY
>TRBV12-3/TRBV12-4|.|TRBJ2-1
ASSRGGQKNEQF
>TRBV29-1|.|TRBJ2-2
SVRISRAGELF
>TRBV5-5|.|TRBJ1-6
ASSLLGIIRHSPLH
>TRBV3-1|.|TRBJ1-6
ASSPAASSYNSPLH
>TRBV6-5|TRBD2|TRBJ2-7
ASSYSELALYEQY
>TRBV3-1|.|TRBJ2-7
ASSQEGPGVKYEQY
>TRBV4-3|.|TRBJ2-1
ASSQDRASQF
>TRBV28|.|TRBJ2-2
ASSLGGGLLF
>TRBV3-1|.|TRBJ2-5
ASSYVRRTEETQY
>TRBV5-4|.|TRBJ1-1
ASSLDIRNTEAF
>TRBV24-1|TRBD2|TRBJ2-1
ATSLAGGLNEQF
>TRBV2|.|TRBJ2-3
ASVFGVILTRTDTQY
>TRBV5-6|.|TRBJ2-5
ASSLYMGETQY
>TRBV20-1|.|TRBJ1-5
SASGNNQPQH
>TRBV20-1|.|TRBJ2-3
SARGGPTDTQY
>TRBV20-1|.|TRBJ2-7
SARDDTLPEQY
>TRBV27|TRBD2|TRBJ2-4
ASSVRDYKNIQY
>TRBV20-1|TRBD2|TRBJ2-7
SARGERGAYEQY
>TRBV29-1|.|TRBJ2-5
SVAATQETQY
>TRBV19|.|TRBJ2-7
ASSMGRFYEQY
>TRBV28|TRBD2|TRBJ2-7
ASSLEGGGLAGVYEQY